This T cell receptor beta chain originates from a study of T-cell reconstitution after alpha-beta-depleted transplantation in children (dated by TCRdb to the mid-2010s). For context, the study as a whole: Using TCR repertoire profiling, the study quantitatively followed how T-cell immune reconstitution unfolded in children after TCRalphabeta/CD19-depleted allogeneic hematopoietic cell transplantation. Overall results and qualifications from the work: In some patients, the high TCRbeta diversity seen at day 60 was put down to recipient T cells and intrathymic progenitors that had survived conditioning. Over subsequent months, a decline in hyperexpanded clone frequencies was noted, and after one year, T-cell counts and TCRbeta diversity were mostly ascribed to newly produced T cells. The apparently early recovery of alphabetaT-cell counts about two months after transplant reportedly depended on only several hundred rapidly expanded clones that came from non-depleted graft cells.

The method behind the library was PCR. The sequencing machine was an Illumina HiSeq 2500. TCR libraries were prepared with molecular barcoding, using unique molecular identifiers to normalize TCRbeta repertoire quantification. Using fastp trimming at Q25 and MiXCR clonotype assembly, TCRdb reanalyzed the public sequencing data and kept in-frame beta chains. Every distinct CDR3 protein forms one entry, paired with its most common genes and DNA. The table for this sample lists more than 400,000 distinct CDR3 sequences; roughly two fifths of them were counted only once. Under 30% of the sample is taken by the ten largest. The treatment or condition label corresponds to: allogeneic hematopoietic cell transplantation with graft depleted of TCRalphabeta T cells and CD19 B cells. Transplant recipients were children who received TCRalphabeta/CD19-depleted allogeneic hematopoietic cell grafts. Of note for this clonotype: Which antigen it targets is not known. Base qualities are not at hand, and no much larger clone is one base apart.

For this chain, trimming is 1 base at the V end and 2 bases at the J end, and the number of junction bases without a gene match is 9. Counted from cysteine to phenylalanine, this CDR3 has 17 amino acids. The sequence is cut down to CDR3 DNA, 51 bases in frame from base 1. The germline V gene (reference sequence) provides CDR1 DFQATT and CDR2 SNEGSKA. Sequenced material: PBMCs, taken before TCRalphabeta/CD19-depleted stem cell transplant. The chain is encoded by TRBV20-1 joined to TRBJ2-4, and 9 bases in between align with TRBD1. This TCR was sampled from a girl aged 2 to 10 with aplastic anemia, due to receive a stem cell transplant. The nucleotides read TGCAGTGCTAGAGGGCGCCCCGGGACAGGGTCCAAAAACATTCAGTACTTC. This sequence encodes CSARGRPGTGSKNIQYF.